This TCR beta chain stems from a study of blood T cells in healthy people across ages. Roughly 10 milliliters of peripheral blood were drawn from each donor. V was shortened by 1 base and J by 2 bases, with 9 bases between the two germline ends. CDR1 is SGHRS and CDR2 is YFSETQ in the germline V gene. The CDR3 has 14 amino acids. Using a J-beta primer mix together with a sample-barcoded 5' primer, a second PCR was run for roughly 6 to 12 cycles. In TCRdb, the 5' RACE reads were re-called with MiXCR into one record per CDR3 protein. The table records 750,000 to 950,000 distinct CDR3 sequences, around a quarter of them present only once. In addition, the sample was reused for a study of T cells of mothers and their children.

Sequences were obtained from blood. This clonotype originated in a boy aged 10-17 years in good health. V is TRBV5-1 and J is TRBJ2-5, with D uncertain. CDR3 protein: CASSLRVGQETQYF. In DNA, the CDR3 is TGCGCCAGCAGCTTGAGGGTCGGACAAGAGACCCAGTACTTC. Full variable domain (remainder filled in from reference TRBV5-1 and TRBJ2-5): KAGVTQTPRYLIKTRGQQVTLSCSPISGHRSVSWYQQTPGQGLQFLFEYFSETQRNKGNFPGRFSGRQFSNSRSEMNVSTLELGDSALYLCASSLRVGQETQYFGPGTRLLVL.